This is a list of T cell receptor beta chains from one sample in a study of blood T cell repertoires in COVID-19. Sequencing used immunoSEQ multiplex PCR; TCRdb keeps in-frame clones, though not all of them. This sample has under 400,000 clones, with more than 75% found just once. Sample: peripheral blood. The receptors stem from a woman aged 25 to 45 with COVID-19, enrolled during active disease. The CDR3 runs from the conserved cysteine through the conserved F or W. The D gene is left open where the match is weak. Only some rows state a clone size, as once, few, many or a class for expanded clones.

V: TRBV11-2
J: TRBJ1-1
D: NA
size: NA
DNA: TGTGCCAGCAGCTTCTATAGCGGGACGGCGAACACTGAAGCTTTCTTT
CDR3: CASSFYSGTANTEAFF

V: TRBV27
J: TRBJ2-7
D: NA
size: NA
DNA: TGTGCCAGCAGTCAGACAGGCTCCTACGAGCAGTACTTC
CDR3: CASSQTGSYEQYF

V: TRBV7-3
J: TRBJ2-5
D: TRBD1
size: NA
DNA: TGTGCCAGCAGCTTAATGGGACAGGGGGCGGGGGAGACCCAGTACTTC
CDR3: CASSLMGQGAGETQYF

V: TRBV19
J: TRBJ2-6
D: NA
size: NA
DNA: TGTGCCAGTAGTACCCGACAGACCTCTGGGGCCAACGTCCTGACTTTC
CDR3: CASSTRQTSGANVLTF

V: TRBV4-1
J: TRBJ2-7
D: NA
size: NA
DNA: TGCGCCAGCAGCCAAGAGCCCGGGGGTCTTTACTCCTACGAGCAGTACTTC
CDR3: CASSQEPGGLYSYEQYF

V: TRBV28
J: TRBJ2-3
D: NA
size: NA
DNA: TGTGCCAGCAGCGTTGTTATTTCAGATACGCAGTATTTT
CDR3: CASSVVISDTQYF

V: TRBV27
J: TRBJ1-2
D: NA
size: NA
DNA: TGTGCCAGCAGTTTGAGTCTTGGCTATGGCTACACCTTC
CDR3: CASSLSLGYGYTF

V: TRBV7-2
J: TRBJ2-7
D: TRBD1
size: NA
DNA: TGTGCCAGCAGCTCCGACAGGGGGGGCGAGCAGTACTTC
CDR3: CASSSDRGGEQYF

V: TRBV10-2
J: TRBJ2-1
D: TRBD1
size: NA
DNA: TGCGCCAACTATACCGAGACAGGGCCCAATGAGCAGTTCTTC
CDR3: CANYTETGPNEQFF

V: TRBV29-1
J: TRBJ2-7
D: TRBD2
size: once
DNA: TGCAGCGCTTTAGCGGGGTTCTCCTACGAGCAGTACTTC
CDR3: CSALAGFSYEQYF

V: TRBV30
J: TRBJ2-3
D: TRBD2
size: NA
DNA: TGTGCCTGGGGGGGAGGGGCTCAAGTCACAGATACGCAGTATTTT
CDR3: CAWGGGAQVTDTQYF

V: TRBV7-2
J: TRBJ2-6
D: TRBD2
size: NA
DNA: TGTGCCAGCAGCTTGGCTAGCGGCCTCTCTGGGGCCAACGTCCTGACTTTC
CDR3: CASSLASGLSGANVLTF

V: TRBV20-1
J: TRBJ1-1
D: NA
size: once
DNA: TGCAGTGCTAGTGGCCAGGAGGCTGAAGCTTTCTTT
CDR3: CSASGQEAEAFF

V: TRBV6-2/TRBV6-3
J: TRBJ2-7
D: TRBD2
size: NA
DNA: TGTGCCAGCAGTTCGTTGACTAGCGGGACCTACGAGCAGTACTTC
CDR3: CASSSLTSGTYEQYF

V: TRBV2
J: TRBJ1-5
D: TRBD1
size: NA
DNA: TGTGCCAGCAGGCCGGACAGGGGAAATCAGCCCCAGCATTTT
CDR3: CASRPDRGNQPQHF

V: TRBV2
J: TRBJ1-2
D: NA
size: NA
DNA: TGTGCCAGCAGTTCGAGGAACTATGGCTACACCTTC
CDR3: CASSSRNYGYTF

V: TRBV2
J: TRBJ2-5
D: TRBD2
size: NA
DNA: TGTGCCAACAACGATCCGGGACTAGCGGGAGGGTCGCAAGAGACCCAGTACTTC
CDR3: CANNDPGLAGGSQETQYF

V: TRBV11-2
J: TRBJ2-7
D: TRBD2
size: NA
DNA: TGTGCCAGCAACCAGGTTGGCGGGGGGCAGTACTTC
CDR3: CASNQVGGGQYF

V: TRBV6-6
J: TRBJ2-7
D: TRBD1
size: NA
DNA: TGTGCCAGCAGTGCCGGGACAGTTAACTACGAGCAGTACTTC
CDR3: CASSAGTVNYEQYF

V: TRBV2
J: TRBJ1-6
D: NA
size: NA
DNA: TGTGCCAGTCACCTACAGGGCCTGTATAATTCACCCCTCCACTTT
CDR3: CASHLQGLYNSPLHF

V: TRBV27
J: TRBJ2-1
D: TRBD2
size: NA
DNA: TGTGCCAGCAGTTTGGGACTAGCGGGAGAGTTTGAGCAGTTCTTC
CDR3: CASSLGLAGEFEQFF

V: TRBV2
J: TRBJ1-1
D: NA
size: NA
DNA: TGTGCCAGCAAGAGGGGGAGAAACACTGAAGCTTTCTTT
CDR3: CASKRGRNTEAFF

V: TRBV2
J: TRBJ2-7
D: NA
size: NA
DNA: TGTGCCAGCAGTGAGGGCTCAGGGAACTACGAGCAGTACTTC
CDR3: CASSEGSGNYEQYF

V: TRBV19
J: TRBJ2-4
D: TRBD1
size: NA
DNA: TGTGCCAGTAGTATTAGGACAGGGGGGGCACAATTAGCCAAAAACATTCAGTACTTC
CDR3: CASSIRTGGAQLAKNIQYF

V: TRBV9
J: TRBJ1-2
D: NA
size: NA
DNA: TGTGCCAGCAGCGTATTGGGGAGGGCAGTCTATGGCTACACCTTC
CDR3: CASSVLGRAVYGYTF

V: TRBV28
J: TRBJ2-7
D: TRBD1
size: NA
DNA: TGTGCCAGCAGTTTCCGTACAGGGGGCTACGAGCAGTACTTC
CDR3: CASSFRTGGYEQYF

V: TRBV6-6
J: TRBJ1-2
D: TRBD1
size: NA
DNA: TGTGCCAGCAGTGCCCGAACGGGGACAGACTATGGCTACACCTTC
CDR3: CASSARTGTDYGYTF

V: TRBV10-3
J: TRBJ2-7
D: TRBD2
size: NA
DNA: TGTGCCACCACACCCCGTGAAGCGGGAGGGGACGAGCAGTACTTC
CDR3: CATTPREAGGDEQYF

V: TRBV10-3
J: TRBJ2-7
D: TRBD1
size: NA
DNA: TGTGCCATCAGGGGACAGTCCTACGAGCAGTACTTC
CDR3: CAIRGQSYEQYF

V: TRBV6-2/TRBV6-3
J: TRBJ1-1
D: TRBD1
size: NA
DNA: TGTGCCAGCACCCCGGACAGGGGAGCTGAAGCTTTCTTT
CDR3: CASTPDRGAEAFF

V: TRBV4-1
J: TRBJ2-5
D: TRBD1
size: NA
DNA: TGCGCCAGCAGCCACACAGGGGGCTGGGAGACCCAGTACTTC
CDR3: CASSHTGGWETQYF

V: TRBV5-1
J: TRBJ2-7
D: NA
size: NA
DNA: TGCGCCAGCAGCTTGGAGCCCTACGAGCAGTACTTC
CDR3: CASSLEPYEQYF

V: TRBV7-9
J: TRBJ2-7
D: NA
size: NA
DNA: TGTGCCAGCAGCTTAGAACTAGACGAGCAGTACTTC
CDR3: CASSLELDEQYF

V: TRBV28
J: TRBJ2-7
D: TRBD1
size: NA
DNA: TGTGCCAGCAGTCCCTTCACAGGGGATGAGCAGTACTTC
CDR3: CASSPFTGDEQYF

V: TRBV27
J: TRBJ2-7
D: TRBD2
size: NA
DNA: TGTGCCAGCAGTGAAACTAGCGGGAGGGTCTACGAGCAGTACTTC
CDR3: CASSETSGRVYEQYF

V: TRBV2
J: TRBJ1-6
D: NA
size: NA
DNA: TGTGCCAGCATTCTCGTGGGGGGAAGTGGCTCACCCCTCCACTTT
CDR3: CASILVGGSGSPLHF

V: TRBV4-1
J: TRBJ1-5
D: NA
size: few
DNA: TGCGCCAGCAGCCAAGTCAGGGTTTCTCAGCCCCAGCATTTT
CDR3: CASSQVRVSQPQHF

V: TRBV6-2/TRBV6-3
J: TRBJ2-3
D: NA
size: NA
DNA: TGTGCCAGCAGTTACGATGGCAGAAAGAATACGCAGTATTTT
CDR3: CASSYDGRKNTQYF

V: TRBV5-4
J: TRBJ2-5
D: NA
size: NA
DNA: TGTGCCAGCAGCTGGGCACAAGAGACCCAGTACTTC
CDR3: CASSWAQETQYF

V: TRBV19
J: TRBJ2-5
D: NA
size: NA
DNA: TGTGCCAGTACCCAACAGGGCGGGAGACAAGAGACCCAGTACTTC
CDR3: CASTQQGGRQETQYF

V: TRBV19
J: TRBJ2-1
D: NA
size: once
DNA: TGTGCCAGTACGGGGAATAGCTACAATGAGCAGTTCTTC
CDR3: CASTGNSYNEQFF

V: TRBV10-1
J: TRBJ2-7
D: NA
size: NA
DNA: TGCGCCAGCAGTGACGCAGACTCCTACGAGCAGTACTTC
CDR3: CASSDADSYEQYF

V: TRBV18
J: TRBJ2-5
D: NA
size: NA
DNA: TGTGCCAGCTCACCCTCAGTGACTCAAGAGACCCAGTACTTC
CDR3: CASSPSVTQETQYF

V: TRBV5-1
J: TRBJ1-6
D: TRBD1
size: once
DNA: TGCGCCAGCTGCTCCGGGACAGGGGGATCACCCCTCCACTTT
CDR3: CASCSGTGGSPLHF

V: TRBV15
J: TRBJ2-3
D: NA
size: once
DNA: TGTGCCACCAGCGAGAGTGGGCGGGATGCCGATACGCAGTATTTT
CDR3: CATSESGRDADTQYF

V: TRBV4-3
J: TRBJ1-3
D: NA
size: NA
DNA: TGCGCCAGCAGCCAAGACATGAGTGCTGGAAACACCATATATTTT
CDR3: CASSQDMSAGNTIYF

V: TRBV6-5
J: TRBJ1-2
D: NA
size: once
DNA: TGTGCCAGCAGTTACTTAGCAGGGCACAACTATGGCTACACCTTC
CDR3: CASSYLAGHNYGYTF

V: TRBV11-2
J: TRBJ2-7
D: TRBD2
size: NA
DNA: TGTGCCAGCAGCTCCCCTAGCGGGAGAGTGATCGAGCAGTACTTC
CDR3: CASSSPSGRVIEQYF

V: TRBV5-1
J: TRBJ2-2
D: NA
size: NA
DNA: TGCGCCAGCAGCTCTACTAGAGGGACCGGGGAGCTGTTTTTT
CDR3: CASSSTRGTGELFF

V: TRBV28
J: TRBJ1-4
D: NA
size: NA
DNA: TGTGCCAGCAGTTTTCCCGGGGGAGGTAATGAAAAACTGTTTTTT
CDR3: CASSFPGGGNEKLFF

V: TRBV30
J: TRBJ2-5
D: NA
size: NA
DNA: TGTGCCTGGAGTATCGGCGGAGTACTACAAGAGACCCAGTACTTC
CDR3: CAWSIGGVLQETQYF

V: TRBV2
J: TRBJ2-7
D: NA
size: NA
DNA: TGTGCCAGCAGACCGACAGAGCGCCTCGGGGGAGATACCTACGAGCAGTACTTC
CDR3: CASRPTERLGGDTYEQYF

V: TRBV6-5
J: TRBJ2-7
D: NA
size: NA
DNA: TGTGCCAGCAGTTACCAGCTACAGGGCGGCTACGAGCAGTACTTC
CDR3: CASSYQLQGGYEQYF

V: TRBV2
J: TRBJ2-5
D: TRBD1
size: NA
DNA: TGTGCCAGCGAAGTGGGCAGGGGGCGGGAGACCCAGTACTTC
CDR3: CASEVGRGRETQYF

V: TRBV7-9
J: TRBJ2-3
D: NA
size: NA
DNA: TGTGCCAGCAGACCCCAGGGCAGCACAGATACGCAGTATTTT
CDR3: CASRPQGSTDTQYF

V: TRBV6-4
J: TRBJ2-3
D: NA
size: NA
DNA: TGTGCCAGCAGTGAGTACGCCGGGACTGCTAGCACAGATACGCAGTATTTT
CDR3: CASSEYAGTASTDTQYF

V: TRBV5-1
J: TRBJ2-1
D: NA
size: NA
DNA: TGCGCCAGCAGCTACCCCAGGGGAGGGAAATTGAAATCCTACAATGAGCAGTTCTTC
CDR3: CASSYPRGGKLKSYNEQFF

V: TRBV6-1
J: TRBJ2-1
D: NA
size: NA
DNA: TGTGCCAGCAGTGAAGCGGGCGGGAACAATGAGCAGTTCTTC
CDR3: CASSEAGGNNEQFF

V: TRBV24-1
J: TRBJ2-1
D: NA
size: NA
DNA: TGTGCCACCAGTGATCCCCTGAGGGGGAGGGCCTACAATGAGCAGTTCTTC
CDR3: CATSDPLRGRAYNEQFF